These 21 T cell receptor beta chains were sequenced from one sample in a study of control samples from healthy donors and cancer patients. The method was immunoSEQ multiplex PCR; TCRdb's version includes in-frame clones alone and lacks a portion of them. In the table there are 95,000 to 150,000 clones, approximately 89% of which are singletons. Sequencing used blood. These receptors came from a woman aged 18-30 years in good health.

The gene calls are TRBV10-2 and TRBJ2-5, with D uncertain. CDR1 is WSHSY, CDR2 SAAADI, per germline. Trimming took off 0 bases at V and 1 base at J, with 3 bases between the two ends. The CDR3 has 13 residues. This chain's CDR3 is CASSESGQETQYF. In nucleotides, the CDR3 is TGCGCCAGCAGTGAGTCGGGCCAAGAGACCCAGTACTTC.

V and J are TRBV29-1 and TRBJ1-2; D might be TRBD1 (5 bases). V was shortened by 5 bases and J by 7 bases, with 26 bases between the two germline ends. The CDR3 consists of 16 residues. Germline V CDR1 and CDR2: SQVTM, ANQGSEA. In DNA form, the CDR3 reads TGCAGCGTTTCCCTGTCTAAAGGGACGTCCATATCTGGCTACACCTTC. Translating gives CSVSLSKGTSISGYTF.

The J gene is TRBJ2-2, the V gene TRBV4-2, with TRBD2 matching over 7 bases. The CDR3 runs 16 residues. V dropped 1 base and J dropped 4; count of bases not matched to a gene: 6. Germline V gives CDR1 LGHNA, CDR2 YNFKEQ. CDR3 loop: CASSQGEGISTGELFF. The CDR3 nucleotides are TGTGCCAGCAGCCAAGGGGAGGGGATAAGCACCGGGGAGCTGTTTTTT.

This chain uses TRBV20-1 with TRBJ2-7; tentatively, D is TRBD2 (6 bases). The CDR3 contains 11 residues. CDR1 is DFQATT, CDR2 SNEGSKA, per germline (reference sequence). This chain's CDR3 is CKAGPAYEQYF. For the CDR3, the DNA is TGCAAGGCGGGACCCGCCTACGAGCAGTACTTC.

The CDR3 DNA reads TGTGCCAGCACCTTGGGGGGGGGAACGCAGTATTTT. It is translated as CASTLGGGTQYF. The chain recombines TRBV28 with TRBJ2-3, with TRBD2 matching over 7 bases. Germline V gives CDR1 MDHEN, CDR2 SYDVKM. The CDR3 spans 12 residues. The trim removed 7 bases at V and 9 bases at J, leaving 7 bases unmatched.

CDR3 protein: CASSQQVAAYEQYF. In DNA form, the CDR3 reads TGCGCCAGCAGCCAACAGGTCGCCGCCTACGAGCAGTACTTC. The chain couples TRBV4-1 to TRBJ2-7; D not certain. The V end lost 2 bases, the J end lost 2 bases, and 10 bases lay between the germline ends. There are 14 residues in the CDR3. Germline-derived CDR1 and CDR2 are MGHRA and YSYEKL.

The rearrangement uses TRBV28 and TRBJ2-7; D is possibly TRBD1 (6 bases). Germline-derived CDR1 and CDR2 are MDHEN and SYDVKM. CDR3 length: 13 amino acids. Deletions cut 10 bases from V and 0 bases from J, with 13 bases between. CDR3 protein: CATRRDTSYEQYF. The CDR3 nucleotides read TGTGCCACCCGAAGGGACACCTCCTACGAGCAGTACTTC.

V and J are TRBV6-2 or TRBV6-3 and TRBJ2-1; D not resolved. V was shortened by 3 bases and J by 8 bases, with 8 bases between the two germline ends. The CDR3 is 12 amino acids. Germline V gene data show CDR1 as MNHEY and CDR2 as SVGEGT. The CDR3 region is CASSYVNHEQFF. The CDR3 nucleotides read TGTGCCAGCAGTTATGTTAACCATGAGCAGTTCTTC.

This rearrangement joins TRBV29-1 to TRBJ1-2; the D is unclear. The germline V gene encodes CDR1 SQVTM and CDR2 ANQGSEA. The CDR3 loop spans 12 amino acids. Between the trimmed V and J ends, which lost 7 bases and 4 bases, there was a span of 13 bases. CDR3 protein: CSGRIGSYGYTF. The CDR3 DNA sequence: TGCAGCGGGCGGATAGGGTCCTATGGCTACACCTTC.

J is TRBJ2-5 and V is TRBV27; no definite D call. Trimming removed 3 bases at V and 5 bases at J, with 10 bases between. The CDR3 is 13 amino acids. CDR1 and CDR2 (germline): MNHEY, SMNVEV (reference sequence). CDR3 loop: CASSLGRRETQYF. In DNA form, the CDR3 reads TGTGCCAGCAGTTTGGGCCGTCGGGAGACCCAGTACTTC.

This sequence joins TRBV5-1 and TRBJ1-1, with D perhaps TRBD1 (6 bases). Germline-derived CDR1 and CDR2 are SGHRS and YFSETQ. This CDR3 region has 12 residues. Trimming cost V 0 bases and J 8 bases, with 8 bases left between them. CDR3 residues: CASSLERGEAFF. As DNA, the CDR3 is TGCGCCAGCAGCTTGGAGAGGGGGGAAGCTTTCTTT.

CDR3 protein: CASSQGFGRVNTGELFF. Written as DNA, the CDR3 is TGTGCCAGCAGCCAAGGATTCGGCAGAGTAAACACCGGGGAGCTGTTTTTT. V gene TRBV3-1 (or the pseudogene TRBV3-2) combines with J gene TRBJ2-2, with no clear D. Germline V gives CDR1 LGHDT, CDR2 YNNKEL (reference sequence). Trimming left V 1 base short and J 2 bases short, with 14 bases between. The CDR3 is made up of 17 amino acids.

The V gene is TRBV28, the J gene TRBJ2-7; 7 positions match TRBD2. This CDR3 is 14 amino acids long. Germline V gives CDR1 MDHEN, CDR2 SYDVKM. The V gene end was trimmed by 5 bases and the J gene end by 4 bases; junction bases not matched to a gene: 8. As DNA, the CDR3 is TGTGCCAGCAGTAGGGCAGGGACTAATTACGAGCAGTACTTC. This translates into CASSRAGTNYEQYF.

The genes are TRBV4-2 and TRBJ1-1; TRBD1 aligns across 8 bases. In germline, CDR1 is LGHNA, CDR2 YNFKEQ. The CDR3 totals 14 residues. V shed 4 bases and J 1 base; nucleotides not matched to a gene: 2. The CDR3, as DNA: TGTGCCAGCAGCCTCGGACAGGGGAACACTGAAGCTTTCTTT. Amino acid sequence: CASSLGQGNTEAFF.

The gene calls are TRBV29-1 and TRBJ2-7; 9 bases are a match to TRBD1. The V and J ends lost 4 bases and 4 bases, in that order; junction bases with no gene match: 5. Per germline, CDR1 SQVTM and CDR2 ANQGSEA. The CDR3 totals 13 residues. The CDR3 reads CSVGATGGYEQYF. In DNA, the CDR3 is TGCAGCGTTGGGGCGACAGGGGGATACGAGCAGTACTTC.

This clone appeared a single time. The genes are TRBV7-3 and TRBJ2-7, with D uncertain. Trimming took off 0 bases at V and 6 bases at J, with 0 bases between the two ends. This CDR3 is built from 10 residues. Germline CDR1 is SGHTA and CDR2 is FQGTGA. CDR3 in DNA: TGTGCCAGCAGCTTAACCGAGCAGTACTTC. As protein: CASSLTEQYF.

This clone was detected only once. The rearrangement links TRBV7-9 to TRBJ1-1; no reliable D call. Deletions cut 3 bases from V and 6 bases from J, with 17 bases between. Germline CDR1 reads SEHNR; CDR2 reads FQNEAQ (reference sequence). The CDR3 has 15 residues. The CDR3: CASSFSRSIAAEAFF. In DNA form, the CDR3 reads TGTGCCAGCAGCTTTTCCCGTTCAATTGCTGCTGAAGCTTTCTTT. Filled out from reference TRBV7-9 and TRBJ1-1, the complete variable domain reads DTGVSQNPRHKITKRGQNVTFRCDPISEHNRLYWYRQTLGQGPEFLTYFQNEAQLEKSRLLSDRFSAERPKGSFSTLEIQRTEQGDSAMYLCASSFSRSIAAEAFFGQGTRLTVV.

This chain uses TRBV10-3 with TRBJ1-2, with D perhaps TRBD1 (5 bases). The V and J ends lost 10 bases and 2 bases respectively, with 11 bases between them. The CDR3 consists of 12 residues. Germline loops: CDR1 ENHRY, CDR2 SYGVKD. The CDR3 region is CATRQTNYGYTF. CDR3 bases: TGTGCCACCCGACAGACAAACTATGGCTACACCTTC.

The chain couples TRBV14 to TRBJ1-4, with D possibly being TRBD1 (6 bases). CDR3 size: 15 residues. Germline values: CDR1 SGHDN, CDR2 FVKESK. V shed 4 bases and J shed 8 bases, with 17 bases lying between them. The CDR3 DNA is TGTGCCAGCAGCCCAATCAGGGGAATCCCCGAAAAACTGTTTTTT. Residues: CASSPIRGIPEKLFF.

The chain uses TRBV2 and TRBJ2-7; D may correspond to TRBD1 or TRBD2 (6 bases each). The length of the CDR3 is 22 residues. Trimming removed 3 bases at V and 0 bases at J, with 33 bases between. The V gene's germline CDR1 is SNHLY and CDR2 FYNNEI. For the CDR3, the DNA is TGTGCCAGCAGTGACCCCACCCAGCACAAAGGCCAAAGAGGGGGGCTCTCCTACGAGCAGTACTTC. Translated: CASSDPTQHKGQRGGLSYEQYF.

This clone occurred once. The rearrangement uses TRBV2 and TRBJ2-3; TRBD1 might be the D (6 bases). The CDR3 has 15 residues. CDR1 and CDR2 (germline): SNHLY, FYNNEI. Trimming cost V 6 bases and J 1 base, with 14 bases left between them. The CDR3 is CASSFTGSGTDTQYF. The CDR3 bases are TGTGCCAGCAGCTTTACAGGGTCTGGCACAGATACGCAGTATTTT.